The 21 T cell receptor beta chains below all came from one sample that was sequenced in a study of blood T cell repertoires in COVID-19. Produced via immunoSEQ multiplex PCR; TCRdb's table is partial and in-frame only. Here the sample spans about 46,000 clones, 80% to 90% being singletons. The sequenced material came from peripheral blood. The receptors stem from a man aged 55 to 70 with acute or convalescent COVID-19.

Here the CDR3 DNA reads TGTGCCAGCAGCCTCGGGAAGACTAGCGGGAGGATTAGGCCCTACGAGCAGTACTTC. Protein product: CASSLGKTSGRIRPYEQYF. V and J are TRBV28 and TRBJ2-7; 13 nucleotides match TRBD2. Germline loops: CDR1 MDHEN, CDR2 SYDVKM. Trimming cost V 6 bases and J 2 bases; bases outside gene matches: 16. The CDR3 sequence is 19 residues long.

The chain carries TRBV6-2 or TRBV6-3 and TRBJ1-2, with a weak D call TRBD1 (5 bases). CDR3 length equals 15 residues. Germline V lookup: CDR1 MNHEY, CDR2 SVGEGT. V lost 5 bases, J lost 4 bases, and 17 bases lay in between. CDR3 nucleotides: TGTGCCAGCAGTCAACCACAGGAGTACTCCTATGGCTACACCTTC. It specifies CASSQPQEYSYGYTF.

The CDR3 DNA reads as TGTGCCAGCAGTGAAGGGACTAGGAGGACAAGGACCCAGTACTTC. The encoded protein is CASSEGTRRTRTQYF. The gene calls are TRBV6-1 and TRBJ2-5; 7 nucleotides agree with TRBD2. V shed 1 base, J shed 7 bases, and the junction held 9 bases outside the gene matches. Germline V gene sequence: CDR1 MNHNS, CDR2 SASEGT. This CDR3 has 15 residues.

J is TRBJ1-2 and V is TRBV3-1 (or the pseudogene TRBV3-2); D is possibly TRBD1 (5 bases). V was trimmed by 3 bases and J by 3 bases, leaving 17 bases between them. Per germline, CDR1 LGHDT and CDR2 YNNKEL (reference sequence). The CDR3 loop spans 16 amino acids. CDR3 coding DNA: TGTGCCAGCAGCCACCGAGGACACCTTACTCACTATGGCTACACCTTC. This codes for CASSHRGHLTHYGYTF.

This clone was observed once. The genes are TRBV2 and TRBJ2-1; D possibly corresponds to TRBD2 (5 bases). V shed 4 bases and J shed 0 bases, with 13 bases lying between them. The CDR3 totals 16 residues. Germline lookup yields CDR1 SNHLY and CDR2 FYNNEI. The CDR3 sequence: CASSGGRGSSYNEQFF. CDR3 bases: TGTGCCAGCAGTGGAGGTCGGGGAAGCTCCTACAATGAGCAGTTCTTC.

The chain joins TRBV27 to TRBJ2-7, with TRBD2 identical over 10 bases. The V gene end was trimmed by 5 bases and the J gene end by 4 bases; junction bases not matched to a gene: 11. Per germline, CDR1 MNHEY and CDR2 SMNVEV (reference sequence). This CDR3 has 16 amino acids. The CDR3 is CASSDIRLAGRYEQYF. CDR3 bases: TGTGCCAGCAGTGACATCCGACTAGCGGGTCGGTACGAGCAGTACTTC.

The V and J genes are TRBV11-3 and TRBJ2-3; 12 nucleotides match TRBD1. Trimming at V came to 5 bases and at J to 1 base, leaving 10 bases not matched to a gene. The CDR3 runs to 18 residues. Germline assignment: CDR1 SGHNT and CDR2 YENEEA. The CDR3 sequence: CASSPARDRGHRTDTQYF. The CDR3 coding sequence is TGTGCCAGCAGCCCGGCGCGGGACAGGGGGCATCGCACAGATACGCAGTATTTT.

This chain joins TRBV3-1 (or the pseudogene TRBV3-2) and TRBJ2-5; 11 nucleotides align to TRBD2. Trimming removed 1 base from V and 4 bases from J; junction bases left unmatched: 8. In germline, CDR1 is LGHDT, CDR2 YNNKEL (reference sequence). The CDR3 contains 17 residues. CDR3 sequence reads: CASSQVAGGSFSETQYF. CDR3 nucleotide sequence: TGTGCCAGCAGCCAAGTAGCGGGAGGGTCCTTTTCAGAGACCCAGTACTTC.

The CDR3 nucleotides read TGCGCCAGCAGCCAAGATCCGGATTCAGGGGCAGGGTGGAACACCATATATTTT. Amino acids: CASSQDPDSGAGWNTIYF. The chain employs TRBV4-3 and TRBJ1-3; D may be TRBD1 (6 bases). The germline V and J ends were trimmed by 0 bases and 7 bases, with 22 bases remaining between them. The CDR3 runs to 18 residues. CDR1 LGHNA and CDR2 YSLEER come from the germline V gene.

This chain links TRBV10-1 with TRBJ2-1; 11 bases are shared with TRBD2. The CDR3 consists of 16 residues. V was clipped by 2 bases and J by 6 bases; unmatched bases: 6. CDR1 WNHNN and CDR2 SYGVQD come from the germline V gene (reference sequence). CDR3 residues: CASSEPSGGPLNEQFF. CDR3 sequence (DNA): TGCGCCAGCAGTGAGCCTAGCGGGGGGCCGCTCAATGAGCAGTTCTTC.

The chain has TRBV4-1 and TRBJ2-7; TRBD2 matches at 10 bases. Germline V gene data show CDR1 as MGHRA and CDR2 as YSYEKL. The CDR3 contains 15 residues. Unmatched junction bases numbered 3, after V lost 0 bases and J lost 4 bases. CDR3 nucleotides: TGCGCCAGCAGCCAAGAAGGACTAGCGGCGTACGAGCAGTACTTC. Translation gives CASSQEGLAAYEQYF.

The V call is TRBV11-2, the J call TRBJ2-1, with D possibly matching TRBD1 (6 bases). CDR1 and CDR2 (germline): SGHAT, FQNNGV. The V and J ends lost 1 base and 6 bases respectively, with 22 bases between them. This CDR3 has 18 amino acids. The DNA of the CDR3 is TGTGCCAGCAGCTTAGGAGTTGGATCGGGACACTGGGGCAATGAGCAGTTCTTC. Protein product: CASSLGVGSGHWGNEQFF.

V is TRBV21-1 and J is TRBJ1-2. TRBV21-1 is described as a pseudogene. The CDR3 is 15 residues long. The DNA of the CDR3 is TGTGCCAGCAGCGCCCTCGGGGAGTTAGGAGGTGGCTACACCTTC. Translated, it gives CASSALGELGGGYTF.

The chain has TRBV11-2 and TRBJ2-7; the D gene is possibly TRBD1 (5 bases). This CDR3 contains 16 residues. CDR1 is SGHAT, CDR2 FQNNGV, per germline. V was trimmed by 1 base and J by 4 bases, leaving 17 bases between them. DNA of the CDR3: TGTGCCAGCAGCTTAGTCTGGTCTGAAGGGGTGTACGAGCAGTACTTC. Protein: CASSLVWSEGVYEQYF.

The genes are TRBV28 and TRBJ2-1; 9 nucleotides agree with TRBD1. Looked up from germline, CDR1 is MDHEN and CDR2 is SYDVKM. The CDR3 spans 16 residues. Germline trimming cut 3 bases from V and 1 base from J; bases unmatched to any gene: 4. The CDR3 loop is CASSFSTGGSYNEQFF. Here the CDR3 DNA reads TGTGCCAGCAGTTTCTCGACAGGGGGATCCTACAATGAGCAGTTCTTC.

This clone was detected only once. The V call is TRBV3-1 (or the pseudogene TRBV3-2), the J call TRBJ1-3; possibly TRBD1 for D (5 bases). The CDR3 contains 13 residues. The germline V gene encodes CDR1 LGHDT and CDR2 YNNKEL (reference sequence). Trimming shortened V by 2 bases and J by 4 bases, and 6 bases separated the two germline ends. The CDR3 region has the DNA TGTGCCAGCAGCCAAAACAGGGGAAACACCATATATTTT. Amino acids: CASSQNRGNTIYF.

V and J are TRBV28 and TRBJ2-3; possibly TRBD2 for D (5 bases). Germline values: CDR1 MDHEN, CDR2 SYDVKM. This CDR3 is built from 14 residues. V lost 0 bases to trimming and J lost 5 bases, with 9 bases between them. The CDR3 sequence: CASSLWAAGDTQYF. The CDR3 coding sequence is TGTGCCAGCAGTTTATGGGCCGCGGGAGATACGCAGTATTTT.

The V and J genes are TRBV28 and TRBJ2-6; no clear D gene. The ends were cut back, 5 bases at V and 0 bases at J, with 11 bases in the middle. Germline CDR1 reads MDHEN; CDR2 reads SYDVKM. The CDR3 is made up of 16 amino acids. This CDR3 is CASSPPGTSGANVLTF. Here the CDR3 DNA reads TGTGCCAGCAGTCCTCCAGGAACCTCTGGGGCCAACGTCCTGACTTTC.

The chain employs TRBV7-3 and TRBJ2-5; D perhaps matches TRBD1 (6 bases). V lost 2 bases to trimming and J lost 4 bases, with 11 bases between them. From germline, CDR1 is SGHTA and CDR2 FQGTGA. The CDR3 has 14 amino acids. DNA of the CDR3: TGTGCCAGCAGCTTAGCAGGGGTACTAGAGACCCAGTACTTC. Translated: CASSLAGVLETQYF.

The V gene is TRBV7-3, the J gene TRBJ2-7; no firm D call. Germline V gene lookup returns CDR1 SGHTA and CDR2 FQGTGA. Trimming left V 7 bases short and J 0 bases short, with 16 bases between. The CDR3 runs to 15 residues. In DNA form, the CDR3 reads TGTGCCAGCATCCGGAGACCGGTATTCTCCTACGAGCAGTACTTC. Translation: CASIRRPVFSYEQYF.

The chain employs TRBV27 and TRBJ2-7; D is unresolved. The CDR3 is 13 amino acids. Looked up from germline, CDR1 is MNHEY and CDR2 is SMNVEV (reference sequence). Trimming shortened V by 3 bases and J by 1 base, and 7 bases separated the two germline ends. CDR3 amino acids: CASSLHKSYEQYF. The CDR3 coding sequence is TGTGCCAGCAGTTTGCACAAGTCCTACGAGCAGTACTTC.